This TCR beta chain emerged from a study of T cells in Graves' hyperthyroidism and ophthalmopathy. The CDR3 consists of 15 residues. The germline V gene has CDR1 SGHTA and CDR2 FQGNSA. V was shortened by 5 bases and J by 4 bases, with 17 bases between the two germline ends. Amplified regions were TCR beta CDR3 sequences from RNA transcripts. First-round RT-PCR of the TCR CDR3 relied on the HTBI primer set. TCRdb ran MiXCR on the multiplex PCR reads and lists one entry per CDR3 protein. The table has roughly 700,000 distinct CDR3 sequences, roughly 17% seen once. Study results and caveats: Most expanded thyroid clonotypes above 0.001 recurred in blood. Separation of ophthalmopathy from stable hyperthyroidism was achieved by a 13 V-J model.

In regard to this clonotype: Its matching antigen is unknown.

This receptor was identified in a man aged 50 to 59 with Graves' hyperthyroidism. The V gene is TRBV7-2, the J gene TRBJ1-2; no clear D gene. The sequenced sample was blood. This CDR3 reads CASSPRGRSGYGYTF. In DNA form, the CDR3 reads TGTGCCAGCAGCCCCCGAGGACGGTCGGGCTATGGCTACACCTTC.